A single sample is the source of the 32 T cell receptor beta chains below, sequenced in a study of beta chain features in type 1 diabetes. Reverse transcribing all isolated RNA meant expressed TCRB transcripts were sequenced. Data came from immunoSEQ multiplex PCR; TCRdb stores just in-frame clones and leaves some out. The sample consists of 330,000 or so clones, around a fifth of them appearing once. Material for sequencing was naive CD4+ T cells from blood. Receptor source: a woman aged 18-29 years in good health.

The chain uses TRBV2 and TRBJ1-2; D is perhaps TRBD1 (6 bases). From germline, CDR1 is SNHLY and CDR2 FYNNEI. V was cut by 7 bases and J by 4 bases, with 16 bases left in between. The CDR3 runs to 14 residues. The CDR3 DNA reads as TGTGCCAGCACCTCCCAGGGGATCGGCTATGGCTACACCTTC. Amino acid sequence: CASTSQGIGYGYTF.

This clone was seen a handful of times. The chain links TRBV2 to TRBJ1-2; 8 nucleotides agree with TRBD1. Germline-derived CDR1 and CDR2 are SNHLY and FYNNEI. CDR3 length equals 13 residues. V was clipped by 5 bases and J by 5 bases; unmatched bases: 4. The CDR3 nucleotides read TGTGCCAGCAGTTGGGACAGGTCTTATGGCTACACCTTC. It is translated as CASSWDRSYGYTF.

This clone came up a few times. The chain recombines TRBV7-6 with TRBJ2-6; perhaps TRBD1 as D (5 bases). Germline V CDR1 and CDR2: SGHVS, FNYEAQ. V lost 4 bases and J 3 bases, leaving 7 bases between the germline ends. CDR3 length: 14 amino acids. CDR3 loop: CASSSQGGANVLTF. CDR3 in DNA: TGTGCCAGCAGCTCCCAGGGTGGGGCCAACGTCCTGACTTTC.

This clone was picked up a small number of times. The rearrangement uses TRBV2 and TRBJ2-4; 8 bases are shared with TRBD1. Germline lookup yields CDR1 SNHLY and CDR2 FYNNEI. The CDR3 contains 17 residues. Germline trimming cut 5 bases from V and 1 base from J; bases unmatched to any gene: 10. The CDR3 DNA reads as TGTGCCAGCAGTCCCGGGACAGGATCCTTTGCCAAAAACATTCAGTACTTC. The encoded protein is CASSPGTGSFAKNIQYF.

This clone was counted between two and nine times. One end of the junction is discordant with germline, which a read error may explain. The chain joins TRBV19 to TRBJ2-2; tentative D call: TRBD2 (6 bases). This CDR3 contains 15 residues. The germline CDR1 and CDR2 sequences are LNHDA and SQIVND (reference sequence). The CDR3 DNA is TGTGCCAGTAGGATAGGAGGGTTGAACACCGGGGAGCTGTTTTTT. It codes for CASRIGGLNTGELFF.

This chain uses TRBV9 with TRBJ1-1; 7 nucleotides match TRBD1. J was trimmed by 7 bases and V by 3 bases; bases with no gene match: 6. CDR1 is SGDLS and CDR2 is YYNGEE in the germline V gene. The CDR3 covers 13 residues. The CDR3, as DNA: TGTGCCAGCAGCGCCGACGACAGGGATGAAGCTTTCTTT. Its protein is CASSADDRDEAFF.

This chain uses TRBV2 with TRBJ1-1, with 7 bases that match TRBD1. This CDR3 contains 13 residues. Trimming at V came to 6 bases and at J to 8 bases, leaving 9 bases not matched to a gene. Germline-derived CDR1 and CDR2 are SNHLY and FYNNEI. The CDR3 DNA is TGTGCCAGCAGCGATAGGACAGGCGTAGAAGCTTTCTTT. Protein sequence: CASSDRTGVEAFF.

The chain has TRBV5-4 and TRBJ2-1; D is possibly TRBD2 (6 bases). Between the trimmed V and J ends, which lost 4 bases and 8 bases, there was a span of 13 bases. The CDR3 spans 13 residues. Looked up from germline, CDR1 is SGHNT and CDR2 is YYREEE (reference sequence). CDR3 nucleotides: TGTGCCAGCAGCCCGGAGCGGGCGGATGAGCAGTTCTTC. Residues: CASSPERADEQFF.

V gene TRBV21-1 combines with J gene TRBJ2-7; the table's D call, TRBD1, was not checked against the DNA. TRBV21-1 counts as a pseudogene. This CDR3 comprises 17 residues. The CDR3 nucleotides are TGTGCCAGCAGCCAAGTCTTCGACAGGCGGAGCCGCTACGAGCAGTACTTC. Translated, it gives CASSQVFDRRSRYEQYF.

The chain employs TRBV25-1 and TRBJ2-3, with D hard to call. This CDR3 comprises 15 residues. The germline gives CDR1 MGHDK, CDR2 SYGVNS. Trimming removed 1 base from V and 0 bases from J, with 8 bases in between. DNA for the CDR3: TGTGCCAGCAGTGAATGGCCAGGCAGCACAGATACGCAGTATTTT. Its translation: CASSEWPGSTDTQYF.

The chain couples TRBV28 to TRBJ1-4; tentatively, D is TRBD1 (5 bases). CDR1 and CDR2 (germline): MDHEN, SYDVKM. The CDR3 has 15 amino acids. V lost 7 bases and J lost 0, with 12 bases in between. The CDR3 DNA is TGTGCCAGCACTGGCGGGGGTTCAACTAATGAAAAACTGTTTTTT. It is translated as CASTGGGSTNEKLFF.

The chain links TRBV5-1 to TRBJ2-7, with 8 bases aligning to TRBD1. In germline, CDR1 is SGHRS, CDR2 YFSETQ. Unmatched junction bases numbered 8, after V lost 3 bases and J lost 6 bases. This CDR3 spans 14 amino acids. CDR3 sequence: CASSSHRGRFEQYF. In DNA, the CDR3 is TGCGCCAGCAGCTCGCACAGGGGGAGGTTCGAGCAGTACTTC.

The rearrangement uses TRBV2 and TRBJ2-5; weak D call: TRBD2 (6 bases). Looked up from germline, CDR1 is SNHLY and CDR2 is FYNNEI. The CDR3 has 15 residues. With 2 bases removed from V and 2 bases from J, the gap between germline ends came to 12 bases. The chain's CDR3 is CASSELGTPQETQYF. In DNA, the CDR3 is TGTGCCAGCAGTGAACTCGGGACTCCTCAAGAGACCCAGTACTTC.

This clone occurred a few times. The rearrangement links TRBV7-9 to TRBJ1-2, with a tentative D call TRBD1 (5 bases). This CDR3 has 13 amino acids. Germline values: CDR1 SEHNR, CDR2 FQNEAQ (reference sequence). V dropped 5 bases and J dropped 5 bases, with 12 bases sitting between them. The CDR3 region is CASSRGTEYGYTF. Written as DNA, the CDR3 is TGTGCCAGCAGCCGCGGGACGGAGTATGGCTACACCTTC.

This clone was seen a few times. CDR3 nucleotide sequence: TGTGCCATCAGTACCGGGACAGGGGGCCGCGAGACCCAGTACTTC. Encoded protein: CAISTGTGGRETQYF. V gene TRBV10-3 combines with J gene TRBJ2-5; 12 bases fit TRBD1. This CDR3 is built from 15 residues. Germline trimming cut 5 bases from V and 5 bases from J; bases unmatched to any gene: 6. From germline, CDR1 is ENHRY and CDR2 SYGVKD.

Concerning this clone: The identical CDR3 is also encoded by other nucleotide sequences in the sample. V is TRBV5-1 and J is TRBJ2-5; D is possibly TRBD1 (6 bases). This CDR3 region has 14 residues. Germline lookup yields CDR1 SGHRS and CDR2 YFSETQ. V was shortened by 0 bases and J by 5 bases, with 11 bases between the two germline ends. The CDR3 DNA is TGCGCCAGCAGCTTGGAAACAGGGCGGGAGACCCAGTACTTC. Amino acids: CASSLETGRETQYF.

The table lists this clone with a few counts. Written as DNA, the CDR3 is TGCGCCAGCAGCACCGGACACGCGGGGGGGGCCCAGCATTTT. It encodes CASSTGHAGGAQHF. The genes are TRBV5-1 and TRBJ1-5; tentatively, D is TRBD1 (5 bases). Deletions cut 4 bases from V and 11 bases from J, with 19 bases between. The length of the CDR3 is 14 residues. Germline V gene lookup returns CDR1 SGHRS and CDR2 YFSETQ.

This clone has just a few counts. The rearrangement joins TRBV11-2 to TRBJ2-2, with D possibly being TRBD1 (6 bases). The CDR3 has 16 residues. Germline V lookup: CDR1 SGHAT, CDR2 FQNNGV. V lost 3 bases and J 1 base, leaving 12 bases between the germline ends. This chain's CDR3 is CASSFSGTMNTGELFF. The DNA for the CDR3 is TGTGCCAGCAGCTTCTCCGGGACAATGAACACCGGGGAGCTGTTTTTT.

The chain combines TRBV7-9 with TRBJ1-6, with TRBD1 identical over 8 bases. The V and J ends lost 5 bases and 0 bases, in that order; junction bases with no gene match: 6. CDR1 and CDR2 from the germline V gene are SEHNR and FQNEAQ (reference sequence). The CDR3 runs to 17 residues. CDR3 nucleotide sequence: TGTGCCAGCAGCCCGAGGACAGGGAGCTCCTATAATTCACCCCTCCACTTT. Protein sequence: CASSPRTGSSYNSPLHF.

The chain carries TRBV30 and TRBJ2-7, with 12 bases aligning to TRBD1. V shed 0 bases, J shed 7 bases, and the junction held 4 bases outside the gene matches. The CDR3 spans 14 residues. CDR1 is GTSNPN, CDR2 SVGIG, per germline (reference sequence). CDR3 bases: TGTGCCTGGAGTGTGGGACAGGGGGCCGGTGAGCAGTACTTC. Translating it yields CAWSVGQGAGEQYF.

The chain couples TRBV5-1 to TRBJ2-1; TRBD1 matches 9 bases. Trimming cost V 0 bases and J 8 bases; bases outside gene matches: 6. The germline V gene encodes CDR1 SGHRS and CDR2 YFSETQ. This CDR3 comprises 15 residues. The CDR3 DNA reads TGCGCCAGCAGCTTGGGGGACAGGGATAGTGATGAGCAGTTCTTC. This codes for CASSLGDRDSDEQFF.

This clone occurred a few times. The rearrangement joins TRBV18 to TRBJ1-1; a possible D gene is TRBD1 (6 bases). Germline V gene data show CDR1 as KGHSH and CDR2 as LQKENI. The CDR3 has 16 amino acids. Trimming stripped 3 bases from V and 0 bases from J, with 14 bases between. In DNA form, the CDR3 reads TGTGCCAGCTCACCCCAGGGGATTGAAATGAACACTGAAGCTTTCTTT. Its translation: CASSPQGIEMNTEAFF.

The J gene is TRBJ2-2, the V gene TRBV9; D remains unclear. The CDR3 has 16 amino acids. CDR1 is SGDLS and CDR2 is YYNGEE in the germline V gene. The germline V and J ends were trimmed by 3 bases and 0 bases, with 12 bases remaining between them. CDR3 DNA sequence: TGTGCCAGCAGCGACACAGCCACGGCGAACACCGGGGAGCTGTTTTTT. Amino acid sequence: CASSDTATANTGELFF.

The chain couples TRBV4-1 to TRBJ2-5; D is possibly TRBD2 (5 bases). Deletions cut 4 bases from V and 2 bases from J, with 8 bases between. Looked up from germline, CDR1 is MGHRA and CDR2 is YSYEKL. CDR3 length: 13 residues. CDR3 sequence: CASSPGGQETQYF. In DNA, the CDR3 is TGCGCCAGCAGCCCCGGAGGTCAAGAGACCCAGTACTTC.

The rearrangement joins TRBV4-1 to TRBJ1-1, with 10 bases that match TRBD1. V lost 4 bases to trimming and J lost 2 bases; unmatched junction nucleotides: 4. Germline V gives CDR1 MGHRA, CDR2 YSYEKL. The CDR3 has 15 amino acids. CDR3: CASSPGQGFNTEAFF. CDR3 bases: TGCGCCAGCAGCCCGGGACAGGGGTTCAACACTGAAGCTTTCTTT.

The J gene is TRBJ2-7, the V gene TRBV4-2; 8 nucleotides match TRBD1. The germline CDR1 and CDR2 sequences are LGHNA and YNFKEQ. V trimming: 0 bases; J trimming: 3 bases; junction bases outside the gene matches: 19. This CDR3 comprises 20 residues. CDR3 DNA sequence: TGTGCCAGCAGCCAAGAAAGCGCGCCGCGTTGGACAGGGATCTTCTACGAGCAGTACTTC. Translating it yields CASSQESAPRWTGIFYEQYF.

This chain uses TRBV5-4 with TRBJ1-1, with D maybe TRBD1 (6 bases). This CDR3 has 13 residues. CDR1 is SGHNT and CDR2 is YYREEE in the germline V gene (reference sequence). The V end lost 4 bases, the J end lost 1 base, and 8 bases lay between the germline ends. The CDR3 reads CASSVGQNTEAFF. The CDR3 nucleotides read TGTGCCAGCAGCGTGGGACAGAACACTGAAGCTTTCTTT.

This clone was recorded a few times. V usage is TRBV29-1 and J usage is TRBJ2-3; 8 bases are a match to TRBD1. In germline, CDR1 is SQVTM, CDR2 ANQGSEA. The trim removed 7 bases at V and 0 bases at J, leaving 6 bases unmatched. The CDR3 spans 14 residues. This chain's CDR3 is CSADRGPSTDTQYF. CDR3 nucleotides: TGCAGCGCTGACAGGGGCCCCAGCACAGATACGCAGTATTTT.

The rearrangement joins TRBV30 to TRBJ1-1, with TRBD1 matching 7 bases. In germline, CDR1 is GTSNPN, CDR2 SVGIG (reference sequence). The CDR3 spans 14 residues. V lost 3 bases to trimming and J lost 4 bases; unmatched junction nucleotides: 8. The CDR3 DNA reads TGTGCCTGGAGGAAAGGACAGGCGACCACTGAAGCTTTCTTT. It codes for CAWRKGQATTEAFF.

The rearrangement links TRBV7-9 to TRBJ2-5, with D tentatively TRBD2 (5 bases). V lost 5 bases and J 4 bases, leaving 14 bases between the germline ends. The CDR3 runs to 14 residues. Germline CDR1 SEHNR, CDR2 FQNEAQ (reference sequence). DNA for the CDR3: TGTGCCAGCAGCCCCTCGAGGGTGCGAGAGACCCAGTACTTC. Protein product: CASSPSRVRETQYF. The whole variable domain, remainder taken from reference TRBV7-9 and TRBJ2-5, is DTGVSQNPRHKITKRGQNVTFRCDPISEHNRLYWYRQTLGQGPEFLTYFQNEAQLEKSRLLSDRFSAERPKGSFSTLEIQRTEQGDSAMYLCASSPSRVRETQYFGPGTRLLVL.

The J gene is TRBJ1-2, the V gene TRBV30; D is perhaps TRBD1 (5 bases). This CDR3 region has 13 residues. Looked up from germline, CDR1 is GTSNPN and CDR2 is SVGIG (reference sequence). V lost 3 bases, J lost 5 bases, and 13 bases lay in between. CDR3: CAWRPQGAYGYTF. The CDR3, as DNA: TGTGCCTGGAGGCCGCAAGGGGCGTATGGCTACACCTTC.

In this sample, this clone turned up a few times. The J gene is TRBJ2-1, the V gene TRBV5-3; 10 bases match TRBD2. TRBV5-3 is flagged as an ORF with uncertain function. Germline trimming cut 1 base from V and 12 bases from J; bases unmatched to any gene: 10. The CDR3 contains 15 residues. The CDR3 sequence is CARSLCASGSWWQFF. CDR3 nucleotide sequence: TGTGCCAGAAGCTTGTGCGCTAGCGGGAGTTGGTGGCAGTTCTTC.